This is a list of T cell receptor beta chains from one sample in a study of response to subunit inactivated influenza vaccine. TCRdb used MiXCR to reprocess the RT-PCR reads, holding one entry per CDR3 protein. The table lists 750,000 to 850,000 distinct CDR3 sequences, 15% to 20% of them singletons. The specimen was PBMCs from blood, collected less than 6 days after vaccination. These receptors were obtained from a man between 50 and 59 years old who received an inactivated influenza vaccine. Both conserved end residues are part of each CDR3. A D gene is named only where the DNA matches it firmly. The size entry is marked missing in some rows and otherwise reads once, few, many or a size class.

TRBV11-2	few	TRBD2	TRBJ2-5	CASSLGGLAGGPGETQYF	TGTGCCAGCAGCTTAGGGGGACTAGCGGGAGGGCCCGGGGAGACCCAGTACTTC
TRBV5-1	few	NA	TRBJ1-1	CASSLGSGSNTEAFF	TGCGCCAGCAGCTTGGGTTCAGGATCGAACACTGAAGCTTTCTTT
TRBV18	NA	NA	TRBJ2-5	CASSPQPKTETQETQYF	TGTGCCAGCTCACCGCAACCCAAGACGGAAACCCAAGAGACCCAGTACTTC
TRBV29-1	many	NA	TRBJ1-4	CSVRTREKLFF	TGCAGCGTTCGGACTCGGGAAAAACTGTTTTTT
TRBV5-1	many	NA	TRBJ2-7	CASSPGVDGEQYF	TGCGCCAGCAGCCCCGGGGTCGACGGAGAGCAGTACTTC
TRBV12-3/TRBV12-4	NA	TRBD1	TRBJ1-2	CASSLVGQGYGYTF	TGTGCCAGCAGTTTGGTGGGACAGGGGTATGGCTACACCTTC
TRBV5-1	NA	NA	TRBJ2-5	CASSYKGVQETQYF	TGCGCCAGCAGCTATAAAGGGGTGCAAGAGACCCAGTACTTC
TRBV9	NA	NA	TRBJ2-1	CASSVASQGYNEQFF	TGTGCCAGCAGCGTAGCTTCCCAGGGGTACAATGAGCAGTTCTTC
TRBV10-3	few	NA	TRBJ1-1	CAISARDLGTEAFF	TGTGCCATCAGTGCCAGGGATTTGGGGACTGAAGCTTTCTTT
TRBV12-3/TRBV12-4	few	TRBD1	TRBJ2-1	CASSRTGGFLNEQFF	TGTGCCAGCAGTAGGACAGGGGGCTTTCTAAATGAGCAGTTCTTC
TRBV9	many	TRBD2	TRBJ2-1	CASSAGTNNEQFF	TGTGCCAGCAGTGCCGGGACTAACAATGAGCAGTTCTTC
TRBV6-1	few	NA	TRBJ2-7	CASTQGQGRYDEQYF	TGTGCCAGCACCCAAGGCCAGGGTCGGTACGACGAGCAGTACTTC
TRBV5-5	NA	TRBD2	TRBJ2-3	CASSRGSMTDTQYF	TGTGCCAGCAGCCGCGGGAGTATGACAGATACGCAGTATTTT
TRBV28	few	TRBD1	TRBJ2-7	CASSRTGTGYYEQYF	TGTGCCAGCAGTCGCACAGGGACAGGGTACTACGAGCAGTACTTC
TRBV20-1	many	TRBD1	TRBJ1-3	CSARGQGGPSGNTIYF	TGCAGTGCTAGAGGACAGGGTGGCCCCTCTGGAAACACCATATATTTT
TRBV7-6	few	NA	TRBJ1-1	CASSFPHESPGEAFF	TGTGCCAGCAGCTTCCCGCACGAGTCGCCGGGTGAAGCTTTCTTT
TRBV30	NA	NA	TRBJ2-7	CAWQIAYEQYF	TGTGCCTGGCAGATAGCCTACGAGCAGTACTTC
TRBV5-1	few	TRBD2	TRBJ2-7	CASSRLAGVDYEQYF	TGCGCCAGCAGCCGACTAGCGGGAGTCGATTACGAGCAGTACTTC
TRBV9	NA	NA	TRBJ2-1	CASSVDEGRGQFF	TGTGCCAGCAGCGTAGATGAGGGGAGAGGGCAGTTCTTC
TRBV7-8	many	TRBD1	TRBJ2-1	CASSWDRNNEQFF	TGTGCCAGCAGCTGGGACAGGAACAATGAGCAGTTCTTC
TRBV12-3/TRBV12-4	NA	TRBD1	TRBJ2-6	CASSLVRRQGVTGANVLTF	TGTGCCAGCAGTTTAGTGCGCCGGCAGGGGGTGACTGGGGCCAACGTCCTGACTTTC
TRBV11-3	few	NA	TRBJ2-5	CASSQTFQGTQYF	TGTGCCAGCAGCCAAACTTTCCAGGGGACCCAGTACTTC
TRBV4-2	NA	NA	TRBJ2-1	CASSLGERHNEQFF	TGTGCCAGCAGCCTGGGAGAAAGGCACAATGAGCAGTTCTTC
TRBV18	few	TRBD2	TRBJ2-1	CASSPQKARGVRYEQFF	TGTGCCAGCTCACCACAGAAAGCGCGGGGGGTCCGGTATGAGCAGTTCTTC
TRBV12-3/TRBV12-4	few	NA	TRBJ2-2	CASSSDGRSNTGELFF	TGTGCCAGCAGTTCGGACGGGCGGTCGAACACCGGGGAGCTGTTTTTT
TRBV4-2	few	NA	TRBJ2-5	CASSRNTGGKETQYF	TGTGCCAGCAGCCGGAACACGGGGGGCAAGGAGACCCAGTACTTC
TRBV20-1	few	NA	TRBJ1-5	CSARGDWDQPQHF	TGCAGTGCTAGAGGGGATTGGGATCAGCCCCAGCATTTT
TRBV3-1	NA	NA	TRBJ1-1	CASSQVSSGEAFF	TGTGCCAGCAGCCAAGTCAGTTCCGGGGAAGCTTTCTTT
TRBV4-3	NA	NA	TRBJ2-7	CASSQEWSLSYEQYF	TGCGCCAGCAGCCAAGAGTGGAGCCTCTCCTACGAGCAGTACTTC
TRBV29-1	many	NA	TRBJ2-3	CSVDRLDGEADTQYF	TGCAGCGTTGATCGACTGGACGGGGAGGCAGATACGCAGTATTTT
TRBV10-2	few	NA	TRBJ1-2	CASSESIDLINYGYTF	TGCGCCAGCAGTGAGTCGATCGACCTCATTAACTATGGCTACACCTTC
TRBV6-5	few	NA	TRBJ1-2	CASSQQGWGYTF	TGTGCCAGCAGTCAACAGGGCTGGGGCTACACCTTC
TRBV29-1	few	TRBD1	TRBJ1-4	CSVSGQGSEKLFF	TGCAGCGTATCGGGACAGGGAAGCGAAAAACTGTTTTTT
TRBV4-3	NA	NA	TRBJ1-6	CASSQVEGGGASPLHF	TGCGCCAGCAGCCAAGTAGAGGGCGGGGGGGCTTCACCCCTCCACTTT
TRBV29-1	many	NA	TRBJ2-7	CSVRTAASYEQYF	TGCAGCGTTCGGACAGCTGCCTCCTACGAGCAGTACTTC
TRBV6-2/TRBV6-3	few	NA	TRBJ2-6	CASSYLRFSGANVLTF	TGTGCCAGCAGCTACTTACGGTTCTCTGGGGCCAACGTCCTGACTTTC
TRBV7-2	NA	NA	TRBJ1-3	CASSELPEAAGNTIYF	TGTGCCAGCAGCGAGCTCCCCGAGGCAGCGGGAAACACCATATATTTT
TRBV4-1	NA	NA	TRBJ2-1	CASSQDLQQRYTRNEQFF	TGCGCCAGCAGCCAAGATCTCCAACAACGGTACACACGGAATGAGCAGTTCTTC
TRBV6-1	NA	NA	TRBJ1-5	CASSRSEVNGQPQHF	TGTGCCAGCAGCAGAAGCGAGGTTAACGGTCAGCCCCAGCATTTT
TRBV20-1	many	TRBD2	TRBJ2-2	CSARGPSGANTGELFF	TGCAGTGCTAGAGGCCCTAGCGGGGCGAACACCGGGGAGCTGTTTTTT
TRBV4-3	NA	NA	TRBJ2-7	CASSQVYGGHYEQYF	TGCGCCAGCAGCCAAGTATATGGGGGGCACTACGAGCAGTACTTC
TRBV12-3/TRBV12-4	few	NA	TRBJ1-6	CASSSRDDRGNSPLHF	TGTGCCAGCAGTTCTCGGGACGACCGGGGTAATTCACCCCTCCACTTT
TRBV20-1	NA	TRBD2	TRBJ2-7	CSASPLGWGGEQYF	TGCAGTGCTAGCCCCCTCGGGTGGGGGGGTGAGCAGTACTTC
TRBV7-9	few	NA	TRBJ2-5	CASSFLRKETQYF	TGTGCCAGCAGCTTCTTAAGGAAAGAGACCCAGTACTTC
TRBV12-3/TRBV12-4	NA	TRBD1	TRBJ2-3	CASSLVPGQGSTDTQYF	TGTGCCAGCAGTTTAGTTCCGGGACAGGGTAGCACAGATACGCAGTATTTT
TRBV20-1	NA	TRBD2	TRBJ2-3	CSAKATSGSLNTQYF	TGCAGTGCTAAAGCGACTAGCGGGAGTTTAAATACGCAGTATTTT
TRBV6-2/TRBV6-3	few	NA	TRBJ2-2	CASSPRPRPATGELFF	TGTGCCAGCAGTCCTAGGCCCCGGCCGGCCACCGGGGAGCTGTTTTTT
TRBV5-1	NA	NA	TRBJ2-5	CASSFRARETQYF	TGCGCCAGCAGCTTCAGGGCCCGAGAGACCCAGTACTTC